This is a list of T cell receptor beta chains from one sample in a study of beta chain features in type 1 diabetes. The table came from immunoSEQ multiplex PCR; TCRdb's copy has only in-frame clones and leaves some out. The profile shows some 270,000 clones, around 9.9% of them singletons. Source material: naive CD4+ T cells from blood. Source of these receptors: a man in his thirties or forties with type 1 diabetes. The CDR3 runs from the conserved cysteine through the conserved F or W. A D gene is named only where the DNA matches it firmly. The size entry is marked missing in some rows and otherwise reads once, few, many or a size class.

d_gene	v_gene	abundance	j_gene	CDR3aa	CDR3nt
NA	TRBV14	NA	TRBJ1-1	CASSPGFVTITEAFF	TGTGCCAGCAGCCCAGGATTTGTCACGATCACTGAAGCTTTCTTT
NA	TRBV21-1	NA	TRBJ1-5	CASSNPQGGYSNQPQHF	TGTGCCAGCAGCAATCCCCAGGGAGGGTATAGCAATCAGCCCCAGCATTTT
NA	TRBV28	few	TRBJ1-2	CASSEGRSNYGYTF	TGTGCCAGCAGTGAGGGCCGGAGTAACTATGGCTACACCTTC
TRBD1	TRBV5-6	NA	TRBJ1-2	CASSLGQGASGYTF	TGTGCCAGCAGCTTGGGACAGGGGGCGAGCGGCTACACCTTC
TRBD1	TRBV27	NA	TRBJ2-1	CASIPGQLHSEQFF	TGTGCCAGCATTCCGGGACAGTTGCATAGTGAGCAGTTCTTC
NA	TRBV15	NA	TRBJ2-6	CATSRGGETGANVLTF	TGTGCCACCAGCAGAGGTGGGGAGACTGGGGCCAACGTCCTGACTTTC
TRBD1	TRBV25-1	NA	TRBJ2-1	CASSVAPGQGAYSNEQFF	TGTGCCAGCAGTGTCGCCCCGGGACAGGGGGCCTACTCCAATGAGCAGTTCTTC
TRBD2	TRBV4-2	few	TRBJ2-5	CASSQDMTSGGETQYF	TGTGCCAGCAGCCAAGATATGACTAGCGGGGGGGAGACCCAGTACTTC
NA	TRBV5-1	NA	TRBJ2-3	CASSLALQGTDTQYF	TGCGCCAGCAGCTTGGCATTACAGGGCACAGATACGCAGTATTTT
NA	TRBV29-1	few	TRBJ2-5	CSAGADSRGAQYF	TGCAGCGCGGGGGCGGACAGCCGGGGGGCCCAGTACTTC
TRBD1	TRBV27	few	TRBJ1-5	CASSAQGARQPQHF	TGTGCCAGCAGTGCACAGGGGGCGAGGCAGCCCCAGCATTTT
NA	TRBV30	NA	TRBJ2-2	CAWSVLLGLNTGELFF	TGTGCCTGGAGTGTACTATTGGGACTGAACACCGGGGAGCTGTTTTTT
NA	TRBV7-2	NA	TRBJ2-7	CASSLAHGGYEQYF	TGTGCCAGCAGCTTAGCTCACGGGGGCTACGAGCAGTACTTC
TRBD1	TRBV2	few	TRBJ1-2	CASSEEGTGFGYTF	TGTGCCAGCAGTGAAGAGGGGACAGGGTTTGGCTACACCTTC
NA	TRBV2	few	TRBJ1-4	CASRLADEKLFF	TGTGCCAGTCGTCTGGCCGATGAAAAACTGTTTTTT
NA	TRBV18	NA	TRBJ1-2	CASLMVGAKINGYTF	TGTGCCAGCCTAATGGTGGGGGCGAAGATTAATGGCTACACCTTC
NA	TRBV28	NA	TRBJ1-1	CASSLGGANTEAFF	TGTGCCAGCAGTTTGGGGGGGGCCAACACTGAAGCTTTCTTT
TRBD1	TRBV27	few	TRBJ1-6	CASSLGTGTRSPLHF	TGTGCCAGCAGTTTGGGGACAGGGACGAGATCACCCCTCCACTTT
TRBD1	TRBV5-1	NA	TRBJ2-3	CASRRQGTGSTDTQYF	TGCGCCAGCAGGAGACAGGGTACGGGAAGCACAGATACGCAGTATTTT
NA	TRBV23-1	NA	TRBJ1-5	CANLTGGGNQPQHF	TGCGCCAACCTGACGGGGGGGGGCAATCAGCCCCAGCATTTT
NA	TRBV9	few	TRBJ1-2	CASNPGQGNYGYTF	TGTGCCAGCAATCCGGGCCAGGGAAACTATGGCTACACCTTC
NA	TRBV14	NA	TRBJ1-1	CASSQAWGSEAFF	TGTGCCAGCAGCCAAGCCTGGGGCTCTGAAGCTTTCTTT
TRBD2	TRBV29-1	few	TRBJ2-3	CSAGTSWDTQYF	TGCAGCGCCGGGACTAGCTGGGATACGCAGTATTTT
TRBD2	TRBV4-1	NA	TRBJ2-7	CASSSSTSGIHYEQYF	TGCGCCAGCAGCTCCTCGACTAGCGGGATCCATTACGAGCAGTACTTC
NA	TRBV15	NA	TRBJ1-5	CATSRVQGDQPQHF	TGTGCCACCAGCAGAGTACAGGGTGATCAGCCCCAGCATTTT
TRBD1	TRBV4-3	few	TRBJ2-3	CASSQDRGTDTQYF	TGCGCCAGCAGCCAGGACAGGGGAACAGATACGCAGTATTTT
NA	TRBV4-3	few	TRBJ1-3	CASSPKQSSGNTIYF	TGCGCCAGCAGCCCAAAACAAAGCTCTGGAAACACCATATATTTT